These 23 T cell receptor beta chains were sequenced from one sample in a study of CD8+ T cells in alopecia areata. Reverse transcription of extracted RNA yielded cDNA, which provided the sequencing template. Some clones are missing from TCRdb's copy, which holds only in-frame ones; the method was immunoSEQ multiplex PCR. The table lists 50,000 to 80,000 clones, roughly 45% of them singletons. The sequencing sample was made of NKG2D-low CD8+ T cells sorted from blood. The origin of the receptors is a human donor with alopecia areata.

Only a few counts were recorded for this clone. J is TRBJ2-2 and V is TRBV7-2; D might be TRBD1 (6 bases). The CDR3 spans 15 residues. Germline V lookup: CDR1 SGHTA, CDR2 FQGNSA. Trimming took off 4 bases at V and 4 bases at J, with 13 bases between the two ends. CDR3 coding DNA: TGTGCCAGCAGCTCGGAATACAGGGCCACCGGGGAGCTGTTTTTT. It specifies CASSSEYRATGELFF.

This clone was observed a handful of times. V is TRBV29-1 and J is TRBJ2-1; 12 positions agree with TRBD2. Germline CDR1 is SQVTM and CDR2 is ANQGSEA. The ends lost 6 bases at V and 5 bases at J; junction bases unmatched: 2. The CDR3 contains 13 residues. CDR3 DNA: TGCAGCGTCCGACTAGCGGGGGACAATGAGCAGTTCTTC. Residues: CSVRLAGDNEQFF.

This clone was seen a handful of times. The genes are TRBV7-9 and TRBJ2-7; 8 positions match TRBD2. CDR1 SEHNR and CDR2 FQNEAQ come from the germline V gene (reference sequence). The CDR3 has 12 residues. Germline trimming cut 10 bases from V and 5 bases from J; bases unmatched to any gene: 7. The chain's CDR3 is CAIAPGGHEQYF. CDR3 sequence (DNA): TGTGCCATTGCCCCGGGGGGGCACGAGCAGTACTTC.

Only a few counts were recorded for this clone. The gene calls are TRBV4-3 and TRBJ2-3, with D unresolved. This CDR3 comprises 16 residues. Trimming took 1 base from V and 8 from J, leaving 19 bases between them. Germline-derived CDR1 and CDR2 are LGHNA and YSLEER. CDR3 in DNA: TGCGCCAGCAGCCAAGGCCCCGGCCCGAGCTCGTCTACGCAGTATTTT. Protein product: CASSQGPGPSSSTQYF.

The sample holds a few counts of this clone. The J gene is TRBJ1-1, the V gene TRBV19; D is undetermined. V gave up 7 bases and J gave up 5 bases, with 8 bases separating them. The CDR3 length is 11 residues. Germline V gene lookup returns CDR1 LNHDA and CDR2 SQIVND (reference sequence). CDR3 nucleotide sequence: TGTGCCAGTAATCGAGGGACTGAAGCTTTCTTT. Encoded protein: CASNRGTEAFF. The full variable domain, with the rest looked up from reference TRBV19 and TRBJ1-1, is DGGITQSPKYLFRKEGQNVTLSCEQNLNHDAMYWYRQDPGQGLRLIYYSQIVNDFQKGDIAEGYSVSREKKESFPLTVTSAQKNPTAFYLCASNRGTEAFFGQGTRLTVV.

This rearrangement joins TRBV11-2 to TRBJ2-6, with TRBD1 identical over 10 bases. Germline loops: CDR1 SGHAT, CDR2 FQNNGV. J was trimmed by 4 bases and V by 5 bases; bases with no gene match: 11. CDR3 length: 18 amino acids. The CDR3 protein is CASSPGRQGAGGANVLTF. In nucleotides, the CDR3 is TGTGCCAGCAGCCCAGGCCGACAGGGGGCGGGAGGGGCCAACGTCCTGACTTTC.

A remark on this clone: The final CDR3 position lacks the conserved phenylalanine or tryptophan, pointing to a likely read error. No DNA is shown, since the ends of the CDR3 on it are uncertain; the CDR3 is the one TCRdb lists. CDR3 protein: CASSGGGPISL. This chain connects TRBV2 to TRBJ1-2. Ends included, the CDR3 has 11 residues. Germline V gene sequence: CDR1 SNHLY, CDR2 FYNNEI.

The chain uses TRBV15 and TRBJ2-1; unclear D gene. V was shortened by 0 bases and J by 6 bases, with 6 bases between the two germline ends. This CDR3 region has 13 residues. Germline V gives CDR1 LNHNV, CDR2 YYDKDF (reference sequence). CDR3 in amino acids: CATSREPFNEQFF. The CDR3 DNA follows: TGTGCCACCAGCAGAGAACCCTTCAATGAGCAGTTCTTC.

This clone has more than one count but fewer than ten. CDR3: CASSFMPSTDTQYF. Here the CDR3 DNA reads TGTGCCAGCAGTTTTATGCCGAGCACAGATACGCAGTATTTT. The rearrangement joins TRBV6-6 to TRBJ2-3, with unresolved D. V lost 4 bases and J lost 0, with 8 bases in between. The CDR3 has 14 residues. From germline, CDR1 is MNHNY and CDR2 SVGAGI (reference sequence).

The chain combines TRBV7-2 with TRBJ2-1, with D unclear. Germline-derived CDR1 and CDR2 are SGHTA and FQGNSA. The V end was cut by 5 bases, the J end by 4 bases, with 18 bases between. CDR3 length equals 16 residues. CDR3 amino acids: CASSPPGAHLYNEQFF. The CDR3 coding sequence is TGTGCCAGCAGCCCCCCCGGCGCCCACCTTTACAATGAGCAGTTCTTC. Full variable domain (outside the CDR3, taken from reference TRBV7-2 and TRBJ2-1): GAGVSQSPSNKVTEKGKDVELRCDPISGHTALYWYRQSLGQGLEFLIYFQGNSAPDKSGLPSDRFSAERTGGSVSTLTIQRTQQEDSAVYLCASSPPGAHLYNEQFFGPGTRLTVL.

In its sample, this clone was seen a few times. This CDR3 reads CSVGMERGRGETQYF. CDR3 DNA: TGCAGCGTTGGAATGGAGCGAGGGAGGGGGGAGACCCAGTACTTC. The chain is built from TRBV29-1 and TRBJ2-5; D may be TRBD2 (7 bases). The germline CDR1 and CDR2 sequences are SQVTM and ANQGSEA. Trimming pared 4 bases from V and 5 bases from J, leaving 20 bases between. The CDR3 runs to 15 residues.

The V call is TRBV5-6, the J call TRBJ1-5; no clear D. This CDR3 region has 12 residues. V shed 2 bases and J shed 7 bases, with 7 bases lying between them. Germline CDR1 and CDR2: SGHDT and YYEEEE. The CDR3 reads CASSFLGQPQHF. In DNA, the CDR3 is TGTGCCAGCAGCTTTTTGGGCCAGCCCCAGCATTTT. The full variable domain, its missing parts supplied by reference TRBV5-6 and TRBJ1-5, is DAGVTQSPTHLIKTRGQQVTLRCSPKSGHDTVSWYQQALGQGPQFIFQYYEEEERQRGNFPDRFSGHQFPNYSSELNVNALLLGDSALYLCASSFLGQPQHFGDGTRLSIL.

The chain joins TRBV28 to TRBJ2-7; maybe TRBD1 (6 bases). Per the germline V gene, CDR1 is MDHEN and CDR2 is SYDVKM. V dropped 8 bases and J dropped 5 bases, with 16 bases sitting between them. CDR3 length equals 13 residues. CDR3 DNA: TGTGCCAGCGAGGACAGTATGGCCCACGAGCAGTACTTC. Its translation is CASEDSMAHEQYF.

In its sample, this clone was seen a few times. The chain carries TRBV7-9 and TRBJ2-3; TRBD1 matches at 9 bases. This CDR3 has 16 residues. J lost 3 bases, V lost 5 bases, and 9 bases had no gene match. Looked up from germline, CDR1 is SEHNR and CDR2 is FQNEAQ (reference sequence). CDR3: CASSPRTGETTDTQYF. DNA for the CDR3: TGTGCCAGCAGCCCCCGGACAGGGGAAACGACAGATACGCAGTATTTT. Drawing the rest from reference TRBV7-9 and TRBJ2-3, the complete variable domain is DTGVSQNPRHKITKRGQNVTFRCDPISEHNRLYWYRQTLGQGPEFLTYFQNEAQLEKSRLLSDRFSAERPKGSFSTLEIQRTEQGDSAMYLCASSPRTGETTDTQYFGPGTRLTVL.

This clone was observed a handful of times. V and J are TRBV11-1 and TRBJ2-1; 14 bases map to TRBD2. Losses at the gene ends were 5 bases for V and 10 bases for J; bases not matched to a gene: 10. This CDR3 has 16 amino acids. Germline V gene lookup returns CDR1 SGHAT and CDR2 FQDESV (reference sequence). CDR3: CASSQVGLAGGYEQFF. CDR3 bases: TGTGCCAGCAGCCAGGTTGGACTAGCGGGAGGATACGAGCAGTTCTTC.

The table lists this clone with a few counts. The rearrangement uses TRBV19 and TRBJ2-7; no clear D gene. With 1 base removed from V and 6 bases from J, the gap between germline ends came to 7 bases. This CDR3 region has 12 residues. Per germline, CDR1 LNHDA and CDR2 SQIVND (reference sequence). The CDR3 bases are TGTGCCAGTAGTATAGCAGGTCGCGAGCAGTACTTC. It specifies CASSIAGREQYF. The entire variable domain, with the rest obtained from reference TRBV19 and TRBJ2-7, is as follows: DGGITQSPKYLFRKEGQNVTLSCEQNLNHDAMYWYRQDPGQGLRLIYYSQIVNDFQKGDIAEGYSVSREKKESFPLTVTSAQKNPTAFYLCASSIAGREQYFGPGTRLTVT.

The genes are TRBV27 and TRBJ2-3; the match to TRBD2 covers 13 bases. Germline lookup yields CDR1 MNHEY and CDR2 SMNVEV (reference sequence). J gave up 3 bases and V 5 bases, and 5 bases lay outside the gene matches. The CDR3 spans 16 residues. For the CDR3, the DNA is TGTGCCAGCAGTACTTGGACTAGCGGGAGTACAGATACGCAGTATTTT. Translated, it gives CASSTWTSGSTDTQYF.

The chain joins TRBV6-5 to TRBJ1-2; D is undetermined. CDR1 is MNHEY, CDR2 SVGAGI, per germline. The CDR3 runs 14 residues. The V and J ends lost 6 bases and 8 bases respectively, with 19 bases between them. The CDR3 is CASRELGGRRGYTF. CDR3 nucleotide sequence: TGTGCCAGCAGGGAACTGGGAGGCAGACGGGGCTACACCTTC.

This clone has a handful of counts. The CDR3 sequence is CASSHGPGNTEAFF. CDR3 sequence (DNA): TGTGCCAGCAGCCACGGTCCAGGGAACACTGAAGCTTTCTTT. The V call is TRBV7-9, the J call TRBJ1-1; no firm D call. CDR3 length equals 14 residues. The V gene lost 5 bases and the J gene lost 1 base, with 11 bases spanning the gap. Germline CDR1 and CDR2: SEHNR and FQNEAQ (reference sequence).

This clone has more than one count but fewer than ten. The chain joins TRBV29-1 to TRBJ2-3, with a possible D match to TRBD2 (7 bases). The CDR3 is made up of 15 amino acids. CDR1 is SQVTM and CDR2 is ANQGSEA in the germline V gene. V gave up 2 bases and J gave up 4 bases, with 16 bases separating them. In DNA form, the CDR3 reads TGCAGCGTTGAACCCCGGGGGGCGTACGCAGATACGCAGTATTTT. Residues: CSVEPRGAYADTQYF.

Only a few counts were recorded for this clone. This rearrangement joins TRBV29-1 to TRBJ2-7, with D maybe TRBD1 (5 bases). The CDR3 has 13 residues. Between the trimmed V and J ends, which lost 2 bases and 5 bases, there was a span of 13 bases. Germline CDR1 SQVTM, CDR2 ANQGSEA. The CDR3 nucleotides are TGCAGCGTTGAAAGGGCAGGGTTAGACGAGCAGTACTTC. Amino acid sequence: CSVERAGLDEQYF.

V usage is TRBV21-1 and J usage is TRBJ2-7; the tabulated D call, TRBD2, remains unverified against the DNA. TRBV21-1 is deemed a pseudogene. The length of the CDR3 is 16 residues. Written as DNA, the CDR3 is TGTGCCAGCAGCAAAGTGATCGCGGGAGGGCCGGTTGAGCAGTACTTC. Its translation is CASSKVIAGGPVEQYF.

This clone was seen only a few times. This sequence joins TRBV28 and TRBJ2-3; weak D call: TRBD1 (5 bases). Germline-derived CDR1 and CDR2 are MDHEN and SYDVKM. Deletions cut 3 bases from V and 2 bases from J, with 15 bases between. This CDR3 contains 16 residues. Written as DNA, the CDR3 is TGTGCCAGCAGTTTCTTCCGCGACAGCCTCACAGATACGCAGTATTTT. Translating gives CASSFFRDSLTDTQYF.